Listed below are T cell receptor beta chains from one sample, sequenced in a study of blood T cell repertoires in COVID-19. This table comes from immunoSEQ multiplex PCR, and its TCRdb copy is limited to in-frame clones, with some not included. The repertoire has about 480,000 clones, more than 75% of them found once; the top ten carry about 1.7%. The sample taken for sequencing was PBMCs or T cells enriched from blood (not recorded which). These receptors originate from a woman between 40 and 50 years old who had recovered from COVID-19. The CDR3 runs from the conserved cysteine through the conserved F or W. Fields, in order: J gene, D gene, V gene, clone size, CDR3 DNA, CDR3 protein. D genes are given only for firm matches. Expanded clones get a size class; other rows say once, few or many, or leave the size out.

>TRBJ1-4|NA|TRBV7-2|once
TGTGCCAGCAGCTTACCAGGGTCTTTTGAAAAACTGTTTTTT
CASSLPGSFEKLFF
>TRBJ2-6|NA|TRBV4-1|NA
TGCGCCAGCAGCCCCCCCCTCCTTTCTGGGGCCAACGTCCTGACTTTC
CASSPPLLSGANVLTF
>TRBJ2-7|NA|TRBV5-6|NA
TGTGCCAGCAGCTTGGCCGGGGAGTACGAGCAGTACTTC
CASSLAGEYEQYF
>TRBJ2-5|TRBD2|TRBV19|NA
TGTGCCAGTAGTGCACTAGCGGGAGGGCGTGAGACCCAGTACTTC
CASSALAGGRETQYF
>TRBJ2-3|TRBD2|TRBV27|NA
TGTGCCAGCAGTTCCCCCGGCGGGAGGCCCACAGATACGCAGTATTTT
CASSSPGGRPTDTQYF
>TRBJ2-4|TRBD2|TRBV11-3|few
TGTGCCAGCAGCTTGGGGGGGTTCGGAGCCAAAAACATTCAGTACTTC
CASSLGGFGAKNIQYF
>TRBJ1-5|NA|TRBV27|NA
TGTGCCAGCAGTCCCCTGGCGGGTTATAGCAATCAGCCCCAGCATTTT
CASSPLAGYSNQPQHF
>TRBJ2-7|TRBD1|TRBV5-1|NA
TGCGCCAGCAGCTTGCCGGGACAGGGGTTACGGGAGCAGTACTTC
CASSLPGQGLREQYF
>TRBJ1-2|TRBD1|TRBV5-5|NA
TGTGCCAGCAGCTTGGGGCAGGGGGCACGTGGCTACACCTTC
CASSLGQGARGYTF
>TRBJ1-1|NA|TRBV29-1|NA
TGCAGCGGGGGTGGGCGGGATACTGAAGCTTTCTTT
CSGGGRDTEAFF
>TRBJ2-3|NA|TRBV6-5|NA
TGTGCCAGCAGCATACTAGCTGCCTCCACAGATACGCAGTATTTT
CASSILAASTDTQYF
>TRBJ2-2|TRBD1|TRBV7-6|NA
TGTGCCAGCAGCCTCCGGGACAGGGTTGCCGGGGAGCTGTTTTTT
CASSLRDRVAGELFF
>TRBJ2-1|TRBD2|TRBV10-3|NA
TGTGCCATCAGTGGAGAGCGGGAGGGCAGGCGGTTCTTC
CAISGEREGRRFF
>TRBJ2-7|TRBD2|TRBV28|NA
TGTGCCAGCAGGTCCGTAGGCGGGAGCTCCTACGAGCAGTACTTC
CASRSVGGSSYEQYF
>TRBJ1-2|TRBD1|TRBV12-3/TRBV12-4|NA
TGTGCCAGCAGCCCAACAGGGGACTATGGCTACACCTTC
CASSPTGDYGYTF
>TRBJ1-2|NA|TRBV2|NA
TGTGCCAGCAGTGAACCCTTCGAGGTAGCTATAGGCTACACCTTC
CASSEPFEVAIGYTF
>TRBJ1-1|TRBD1|TRBV7-9|NA
TGTGCCAGCAGCTTATTAAGCTCAGGGGGCGAGGGCACTGAAGCTTTCTTT
CASSLLSSGGEGTEAFF
>TRBJ2-2|NA|TRBV25-1|once
TGTGCCAGCAGTGAATACGGTCTACCTGTCGGGGAGCTGTTTTTT
CASSEYGLPVGELFF